The next 20 T cell receptor beta chains were all read from a single sample in a study of blood T cell repertoires in COVID-19. Some clones are missing from TCRdb's copy, which holds only in-frame ones; the method was immunoSEQ multiplex PCR. The sample has fewer than 90,000 clones, roughly 90% seen once. The sequencing sample was made of peripheral blood. These receptors all stem from a man in his sixties or seventies with acute or convalescent COVID-19.

This rearrangement joins TRBV3-1 (or the pseudogene TRBV3-2) to TRBJ1-6; perhaps TRBD1 as D (6 bases). This CDR3 region has 16 residues. With 0 bases removed from V and 3 bases from J, the gap between germline ends came to 9 bases. Germline-derived CDR1 and CDR2 are LGHDT and YNNKEL (reference sequence). The CDR3 reads CASSQDPRGYNSPLHF. In DNA form, the CDR3 reads TGTGCCAGCAGCCAAGATCCCAGGGGCTATAATTCACCCCTCCACTTT.

The chain couples TRBV5-1 to TRBJ2-7, with D maybe TRBD2 (6 bases). The V end lost 2 bases, the J end lost 0 bases, and 12 bases lay between the germline ends. The CDR3 runs to 15 residues. The germline V gene has CDR1 SGHRS and CDR2 YFSETQ. The CDR3 sequence is CASSLSGGPSYEQYF. CDR3 DNA: TGCGCCAGCAGCTTATCCGGGGGTCCCTCCTACGAGCAGTACTTC.

The CDR3 DNA sequence: TGTGCCAGCAGCGCCGGGACTAGCGTTACCGGGGAGCTGTTTTTT. This encodes CASSAGTSVTGELFF. The rearrangement links TRBV5-4 to TRBJ2-2; 10 bases map to TRBD2. This CDR3 contains 15 residues. Trimming removed 4 bases from V and 5 bases from J; junction bases left unmatched: 5. Germline CDR1 reads SGHNT; CDR2 reads YYREEE (reference sequence).

This chain joins TRBV2 and TRBJ1-1; the D gene is possibly TRBD1 (5 bases). The V gene lost 4 bases and the J gene lost 0 bases, with 12 bases spanning the gap. This CDR3 is 15 amino acids long. CDR1 is SNHLY, CDR2 FYNNEI, per germline. The CDR3 here is CASSGGGTLNTEAFF. The DNA of the CDR3 is TGTGCCAGCAGTGGGGGGGGAACTCTGAACACTGAAGCTTTCTTT.

DNA for the CDR3: TGTGCCAGCAGCCCGGCGGGGGCCCCCTACGAGCAGTACTTC. Amino acid sequence: CASSPAGAPYEQYF. The chain has TRBV2 and TRBJ2-7, with a possible D match to TRBD2 (7 bases). The V end was cut by 6 bases, the J end by 2 bases, with 14 bases between. This CDR3 comprises 14 residues. From germline, CDR1 is SNHLY and CDR2 FYNNEI.

The chain joins TRBV29-1 to TRBJ1-2; tentative D call: TRBD1 (6 bases). Germline V gene lookup returns CDR1 SQVTM and CDR2 ANQGSEA. Trimming pared 3 bases from V and 8 bases from J, leaving 13 bases between. CDR3 length: 12 amino acids. CDR3 amino acids: CSVDYPGAGYTF. For the CDR3, the DNA is TGCAGCGTTGATTATCCAGGGGCCGGCTACACCTTC.

The sample holds one count of this clone. V and J are TRBV19 and TRBJ1-2; a weak D match, TRBD1 (6 bases). Germline V gene data show CDR1 as LNHDA and CDR2 as SQIVND (reference sequence). The V end was cut by 6 bases, the J end by 0 bases, with 20 bases between. This CDR3 has 17 residues. CDR3 sequence (DNA): TGTGCCAGTAGCAAACGGACAGAGTTCTTGACTAACTATGGCTACACCTTC. This gives the protein CASSKRTEFLTNYGYTF. The whole variable domain, remainder taken from reference TRBV19 and TRBJ1-2, is DGGITQSPKYLFRKEGQNVTLSCEQNLNHDAMYWYRQDPGQGLRLIYYSQIVNDFQKGDIAEGYSVSREKKESFPLTVTSAQKNPTAFYLCASSKRTEFLTNYGYTFGSGTRLTVV.

The chain carries TRBV29-1 and TRBJ2-4; D might be TRBD2 (6 bases). Trimming pared 0 bases from V and 0 bases from J, leaving 9 bases between. The CDR3 spans 15 residues. The germline gives CDR1 SQVTM, CDR2 ANQGSEA. The CDR3 bases are TGCAGCGTTGAAGATAGGGGACTAGCCAAAAACATTCAGTACTTC. Amino acids: CSVEDRGLAKNIQYF.

The table lists this clone with a count of one. CDR3 DNA sequence: TGTGCCAGCAGCGTACCTGACAGGTTATCTCCCAATGCCTACGAGCAGTACTTC. Encoded protein: CASSVPDRLSPNAYEQYF. The chain combines TRBV9 with TRBJ2-7, with D perhaps matching TRBD1 (6 bases). In germline, CDR1 is SGDLS, CDR2 YYNGEE. The CDR3 totals 18 residues. V was clipped by 1 base and J by 2 bases, with 22 bases between them. The full variable domain, with the rest looked up from reference TRBV9 and TRBJ2-7, is DSGVTQTPKHLITATGQRVTLRCSPRSGDLSVYWYQQSLDQGLQFLIQYYNGEERAKGNILERFSAQQFPDLHSELNLSSLELGDSALYFCASSVPDRLSPNAYEQYFGPGTRLTVT.

The genes are TRBV3-1 (or the pseudogene TRBV3-2) and TRBJ1-2; D is possibly TRBD1 (6 bases). Trimming took 1 base from V and 5 from J, leaving 23 bases between them. Per the germline V gene, CDR1 is LGHDT and CDR2 is YNNKEL (reference sequence). The CDR3 has 18 residues. This chain's CDR3 is CASSQGSGTTVAFYGYTF. CDR3 bases: TGTGCCAGCAGCCAAGGGTCGGGGACAACAGTCGCCTTTTATGGCTACACCTTC.

V and J are TRBV5-1 and TRBJ2-7; tentatively, D is TRBD2 (5 bases). The CDR3 has 13 amino acids. CDR1 is SGHRS, CDR2 YFSETQ, per germline. Trimming removed 7 bases from V and 4 bases from J, with 15 bases in between. CDR3 protein: CASSNGWEYEQYF. Written as DNA, the CDR3 is TGCGCCAGCTCTAACGGTTGGGAGTACGAGCAGTACTTC.

The J gene is TRBJ1-3, the V gene TRBV28, with 7 bases fitting TRBD1. The CDR3 spans 17 residues. V shed 1 base, J shed 0 bases, and the junction held 6 bases outside the gene matches. From germline, CDR1 is MDHEN and CDR2 SYDVKM. CDR3: CASSLYSRGTSGNTIYF. In DNA, the CDR3 is TGTGCCAGCAGTTTATATAGCAGGGGGACCTCTGGAAACACCATATATTTT.

The gene calls are TRBV2 and TRBJ1-6; 7 nucleotides align to TRBD1. The CDR3 totals 14 residues. Germline V gene data show CDR1 as SNHLY and CDR2 as FYNNEI. Trimming at V came to 4 bases and at J to 7 bases, leaving 4 bases not matched to a gene. In DNA form, the CDR3 reads TGTGCCAGCAGTGGGACAGGCCCGAATTCACCCCTCCACTTT. Amino acid sequence: CASSGTGPNSPLHF. Supplemented by reference TRBV2 and TRBJ1-6, the full variable domain reads EPEVTQTPSHQVTQMGQEVILRCVPISNHLYFYWYRQILGQKVEFLVSFYNNEISEKSEIFDDQFSVERPDGSNFTLKIRSTKLEDSAMYFCASSGTGPNSPLHFGNGTRLTVT.

The chain couples TRBV30 to TRBJ2-7; a weak D match, TRBD2 (7 bases). Deletions cut 0 bases from V and 0 bases from J, with 9 bases between. Germline V gene lookup returns CDR1 GTSNPN and CDR2 SVGIG (reference sequence). This CDR3 comprises 14 residues. Here the CDR3 DNA reads TGTGCCTGGAGTGTGGGAGGGGGCTCCTACGAGCAGTACTTC. As protein: CAWSVGGGSYEQYF.

CDR3 sequence: CASSLGQNYESSRSYEQYF. The CDR3 region has the DNA TGCGCCAGCAGCTTGGGACAGAACTACGAGTCCAGCCGCTCCTACGAGCAGTACTTC. This rearrangement joins TRBV5-1 to TRBJ2-7; tentative D call: TRBD1 (5 bases). CDR1 and CDR2 from the germline V gene are SGHRS and YFSETQ. The CDR3 runs 19 residues. The V end lost 0 bases, the J end lost 0 bases, and 22 bases lay between the germline ends.

The chain couples TRBV11-2 to TRBJ1-1; no reliable D call. V lost 5 bases to trimming and J lost 1 base, with 8 bases between them. CDR1 and CDR2 (germline): SGHAT, FQNNGV. The CDR3 runs to 13 residues. CDR3: CASSPDWNTEAFF. As DNA, the CDR3 is TGTGCCAGCAGCCCGGACTGGAACACTGAAGCTTTCTTT.

The chain has TRBV28 and TRBJ2-5; D unclear. V was cut by 3 bases and J by 1 base, with 12 bases left in between. Germline lookup yields CDR1 MDHEN and CDR2 SYDVKM. The CDR3 loop spans 15 amino acids. The CDR3 nucleotides read TGTGCCAGCAGTTTGTTTAGAAACAGCCAAGAGACCCAGTACTTC. This sequence encodes CASSLFRNSQETQYF.

The gene calls are TRBV6-5 and TRBJ1-1, with D uncertain. This CDR3 has 14 residues. Between the trimmed V and J ends, which lost 0 bases and 10 bases, there was a span of 15 bases. Germline assignment: CDR1 MNHEY and CDR2 SVGAGI. CDR3 residues: CASSYSGRVNLAFF. The CDR3 coding sequence is TGTGCCAGCAGTTACTCTGGGAGGGTCAACCTAGCTTTCTTT.

V gene TRBV6-2 or TRBV6-3 combines with J gene TRBJ2-7, with D perhaps TRBD2 (6 bases). Germline assignment: CDR1 MNHEY and CDR2 SVGEGT. The CDR3 has 15 amino acids. V gave up 0 bases and J gave up 3 bases, with 12 bases separating them. The CDR3 region is CASSYSRDRLYEQYF. Written as DNA, the CDR3 is TGTGCCAGCAGTTACTCGCGGGACCGACTCTACGAGCAGTACTTC.

CDR3 residues: CASSLVAQGGSPLHF. The DNA for the CDR3 is TGCGCCAGCAGCTTGGTCGCTCAGGGCGGTTCACCCCTCCACTTT. The chain links TRBV5-1 to TRBJ1-6; tentatively, D is TRBD1 (5 bases). CDR1 and CDR2 from the germline V gene are SGHRS and YFSETQ. The CDR3 is 15 amino acids. The ends were cut back, 0 bases at V and 9 bases at J, with 13 bases in the middle. Drawing the rest from reference TRBV5-1 and TRBJ1-6, the complete variable domain is KAGVTQTPRYLIKTRGQQVTLSCSPISGHRSVSWYQQTPGQGLQFLFEYFSETQRNKGNFPGRFSGRQFSNSRSEMNVSTLELGDSALYLCASSLVAQGGSPLHFGNGTRLTVT.